What follows describes a single T cell receptor (beta chain). The data were obtained in a study of blood T cell repertoires in COVID-19. Overall study context: Samples representing acute and convalescent COVID-19 were sourced from the United States, Italy and Spain. PBMCs, B-cell-depleted T cells, or T cells were the source of the cDNA or gDNA that made up the material.

Original data processing: Nucleated cell number was recorded as an estimate derived from reference gene primer amplification. Generated by immunoSEQ multiplex PCR, the TCRdb table keeps only in-frame clones and is missing some. That table gives V, J and clone size, and the DNA gave D and trimming. Among tens of thousands of clones listed, around 86% were seen once. Germline V gene sequence: CDR1 SGHRS, CDR2 YFSETQ. Trimming stripped 1 base from V and 4 bases from J, with 8 bases between. The CDR3 runs 14 residues. The source of this sequence is a human donor in a cohort sampled during active COVID-19. The chain recombines TRBV5-1 with TRBJ1-4, with unresolved D. Material for sequencing was peripheral blood. CDR3 in amino acids: CASSLTEINEKLFF. CDR3 DNA sequence: TGCGCCAGCAGCTTGACGGAGATTAATGAAAAACTGTTTTTT.